The next 25 T cell receptor beta chains were all read from a single sample in a study of regulatory T cells in long-lasting Graves disease. Time point described: persistent/refractory GD, antithyroid drugs over 5 years with positive TRAb. Construction of the TCR library relied on RNA isolated from PBMCs. The TCR beta library used iRepertoire HTBI primers with Arm-PCR amplification of CDR3. TCRdb reprocessed the multiplex PCR reads via MiXCR and lists one record per CDR3 protein. The sample lists about 470,000 distinct CDR3 sequences, less than 25% occurring once. Sample: peripheral blood mononuclear cells (PBMCs), taken when the disease was refractory, from a patient treated with antithyroid drugs. The receptor set was obtained from a female donor with Graves disease.

The gene calls are TRBV7-9 and TRBJ2-6, with 9 positions matching TRBD1. The CDR3 totals 20 residues. The V and J ends lost 6 bases and 3 bases, in that order; junction bases with no gene match: 18. CDR1 SEHNR and CDR2 FQNEAQ come from the germline V gene (reference sequence). Here the CDR3 reads CASRHNLVGQGMDGANVLTF. The CDR3, as DNA: TGTGCCAGCAGACATAACTTGGTGGGACAGGGAATGGATGGGGCCAACGTCCTGACTTTC.

This clonotype came up a few times. The CDR3 bases are TGCAGTGCTAGATTTTTTCGAATAGCGAACACTGAAGCTTTCTTT. Translation gives CSARFFRIANTEAFF. The chain couples TRBV20-1 to TRBJ1-1; no reliable D call. The germline V gene encodes CDR1 DFQATT and CDR2 SNEGSKA (reference sequence). V lost 2 bases, J lost 1 base, and 14 bases lay in between. The CDR3 length is 15 residues.

Only a few counts were recorded for this clonotype. V and J are TRBV27 and TRBJ2-3, with D unclear. Per germline, CDR1 MNHEY and CDR2 SMNVEV (reference sequence). The length of the CDR3 is 14 residues. Trimming cost V 5 bases and J 2 bases, with 11 bases left between them. CDR3 sequence: CASSLLPHTDTQYF. The CDR3 region has the DNA TGTGCCAGCAGTCTACTACCTCACACAGATACGCAGTATTTT.

The table lists this clonotype with a few counts. This sequence joins TRBV20-1 and TRBJ1-3; no firm D call. The CDR3 runs 11 residues. Germline V gene lookup returns CDR1 DFQATT and CDR2 SNEGSKA (reference sequence). Between the trimmed V and J ends, which lost 4 bases and 4 bases, there was a span of 5 bases. The CDR3 reads CSATQGNTIYF. In DNA form, the CDR3 reads TGCAGTGCTACACAGGGAAACACCATATATTTT.

V is TRBV15 and J is TRBJ1-1, with TRBD1 as a possible D gene (5 bases). The CDR3 is 14 amino acids. Between the trimmed V and J ends, which lost 0 bases and 6 bases, there was a span of 11 bases. Germline CDR1 is LNHNV and CDR2 is YYDKDF (reference sequence). The CDR3 DNA follows: TGTGCCACCAGCAGAGATCTGGGGCAGGCTGAAGCTTTCTTT. Amino acid sequence: CATSRDLGQAEAFF.

This clonotype was picked up many times. The V gene is TRBV2, the J gene TRBJ2-1; D ambiguous. The CDR3 runs to 14 residues. With 1 base removed from V and 14 bases from J, the gap between germline ends came to 18 bases. Germline values: CDR1 SNHLY, CDR2 FYNNEI. The CDR3 loop is CASSEVGRAKNKFF. In DNA form, the CDR3 reads TGTGCCAGCAGTGAAGTCGGAAGGGCCAAAAACAAGTTCTTC.

The chain recombines TRBV28 with TRBJ2-7; either TRBD1 or TRBD2 may supply D (5 bases each). V gave up 4 bases and J gave up 6 bases, with 19 bases separating them. The CDR3 consists of 15 residues. Germline CDR1 reads MDHEN; CDR2 reads SYDVKM. The CDR3 region is CASSSGRVEGSEQYF. CDR3 bases: TGTGCCAGCAGTTCAGGACGGGTTGAGGGGAGCGAGCAGTACTTC.

The J gene is TRBJ2-5, the V gene TRBV5-1, with 11 bases lining up with TRBD2. V lost 0 bases to trimming and J lost 2 bases; unmatched junction nucleotides: 9. CDR3 length: 18 residues. CDR1 and CDR2 (germline): SGHRS, YFSETQ. The CDR3 loop reads CASSLGFSGRAIQETQYF. CDR3 coding DNA: TGCGCCAGCAGCTTGGGCTTTAGCGGGAGGGCCATTCAAGAGACCCAGTACTTC.

This clonotype has only a few counts. This chain uses TRBV6-4 with TRBJ2-5; D uncertain. This CDR3 comprises 11 residues. V was trimmed by 3 bases and J by 9 bases, leaving 8 bases between them. From germline, CDR1 is MRHNA and CDR2 SNTAGT. The CDR3 DNA reads as TGTGCCAGCAGTGAGAGGAAATCCCAGTACTTC. Its protein is CASSERKSQYF.

The chain joins TRBV6-2 or TRBV6-3 to TRBJ2-4; tentatively, D is TRBD1 or TRBD2 (5 bases each). The CDR3 is made up of 14 amino acids. Germline V gives CDR1 MNHEY, CDR2 SVGEGT. With 5 bases removed from V and 7 bases from J, the gap between germline ends came to 15 bases. The CDR3, as DNA: TGTGCCAGCAGTCACGTGGGGGTCGGGAACATTCAGTACTTC. It encodes CASSHVGVGNIQYF.

This clonotype was recorded a few times. The rearrangement uses TRBV5-1 and TRBJ1-6; no clear D. There are 13 residues in the CDR3. Looked up from germline, CDR1 is SGHRS and CDR2 is YFSETQ. Trimming took 0 bases from V and 11 from J, leaving 9 bases between them. CDR3 loop: CASSLGPGTPLHF. The CDR3, as DNA: TGCGCCAGCAGCTTGGGGCCGGGGACACCCCTCCACTTT.

This clonotype turned up a few times. The chain is built from TRBV6-5 and TRBJ1-1; TRBD1 aligns across 7 bases. Germline V lookup: CDR1 MNHEY, CDR2 SVGAGI. This CDR3 contains 14 residues. V dropped 4 bases and J dropped 5; count of bases not matched to a gene: 7. CDR3 residues: CASSSDRVWTEAFF. CDR3 coding DNA: TGTGCCAGCAGTTCTGACAGGGTATGGACTGAAGCTTTCTTT.

This clonotype was observed at least ten times. The chain carries TRBV27 and TRBJ1-2; D might be TRBD1 (6 bases). CDR1 is MNHEY and CDR2 is SMNVEV in the germline V gene (reference sequence). Trimming took off 6 bases at V and 7 bases at J, with 18 bases between the two ends. The CDR3 covers 14 residues. CDR3 bases: TGTGCCAGCAGCCGATTGGGGGGGGCGATTGGCTACACCTTC. Residues: CASSRLGGAIGYTF.

This clonotype was found a few times. Since a much larger clone is just one base distant, this may be a read error. The chain couples TRBV28 to TRBJ2-2, with 9 nucleotides matching TRBD1. The germline V gene encodes CDR1 MDHEN and CDR2 SYDVKM. This CDR3 has 12 residues. CDR3 residues: CASSWTGEGLSF. CDR3 DNA: TGTGCCAGCAGTTGGACAGGGGAAGGGCTGTCTTTT.

The chain couples TRBV29-1 to TRBJ1-3, with D possibly being TRBD1 (6 bases). The ends were cut back, 5 bases at V and 0 bases at J, with 11 bases in the middle. Germline V CDR1 and CDR2: SQVTM, ANQGSEA. The CDR3 loop spans 14 amino acids. The CDR3, as DNA: TGCAGCGTTCCCGACAGGAGCTCTGGAAACACCATATATTTT. It is translated as CSVPDRSSGNTIYF.

This clonotype showed up many times. V is TRBV20-1 and J is TRBJ1-4, with D maybe TRBD1 (5 bases). Trimming removed 0 bases at V and 5 bases at J, with 10 bases between. This CDR3 spans 14 amino acids. Germline-derived CDR1 and CDR2 are DFQATT and SNEGSKA (reference sequence). CDR3 nucleotide sequence: TGCAGTGCTAGAGATCCAGGGAAGAATGAAAAACTGTTTTTT. Encoded protein: CSARDPGKNEKLFF.

The rearrangement links TRBV6-5 to TRBJ2-7; possibly TRBD2 for D (6 bases). This CDR3 comprises 15 residues. Germline V CDR1 and CDR2: MNHEY, SVGAGI. V gave up 3 bases and J gave up 2 bases, with 14 bases separating them. CDR3 DNA: TGTGCCAGCAGTTATTCCACCGGGACTGCCTACGAGCAGTACTTC. The encoded protein is CASSYSTGTAYEQYF.

This clonotype came up many times. This chain joins TRBV28 and TRBJ2-7, with 9 positions matching TRBD1. Unmatched junction bases numbered 15, after V lost 4 bases and J lost 2 bases. Per germline, CDR1 MDHEN and CDR2 SYDVKM. The CDR3 length is 18 residues. CDR3 coding DNA: TGTGCCAGCAGTTCTACTAAGGGGACAGGGCGGAGGACCTACGAGCAGTACTTC. This gives the protein CASSSTKGTGRRTYEQYF.

V usage is TRBV29-1 and J usage is TRBJ2-7; D may be TRBD2 (5 bases). Germline values: CDR1 SQVTM, CDR2 ANQGSEA. V lost 7 bases and J 0 bases, leaving 13 bases between the germline ends. CDR3 length equals 13 residues. CDR3 sequence: CSALATNSYEQYF. CDR3 coding DNA: TGCAGCGCGCTTGCGACTAACTCCTACGAGCAGTACTTC.

Notes on this clonotype: A read error may explain this, as a much larger clone is one base away. The chain links TRBV6-1 to TRBJ2-7, with no clear D. This CDR3 has 13 residues. Germline CDR1 MNHNS, CDR2 SASEGT. The CDR3 protein is CAGSEVISYEQYF. The CDR3 bases are TGTGCCGGCAGTGAGGTCATCTCCTACGAGCAGTACTTC.

This clonotype was counted between two and nine times. V usage is TRBV19 and J usage is TRBJ1-5; D unresolved. Trimming removed 3 bases from V and 2 bases from J, with 11 bases in between. Germline V CDR1 and CDR2: LNHDA, SQIVND (reference sequence). The length of the CDR3 is 15 residues. Here the CDR3 DNA reads TGTGCCAGTAGTATCGCGTTCGGGGGCAATCAGCCCCAGCATTTT. Amino acid sequence: CASSIAFGGNQPQHF.

This clonotype was observed many times. The V call is TRBV20-1, the J call TRBJ1-6; D ambiguous. CDR1 DFQATT and CDR2 SNEGSKA come from the germline V gene (reference sequence). The CDR3 has 16 amino acids. V dropped 3 bases and J dropped 7 bases, with 19 bases sitting between them. CDR3 sequence (DNA): TGCAGTGCTAGGCCCCGGATCGGGTCTTTGAATTCACCCCTCCACTTT. Its protein is CSARPRIGSLNSPLHF.

The rearrangement joins TRBV7-2 to TRBJ2-1, with 8 bases matching TRBD1. The CDR3 has 15 amino acids. The V segment lost 0 bases and the J segment 8 bases; nucleotides outside the gene matches: 6. Germline CDR1 reads SGHTA; CDR2 reads FQGNSA. CDR3 protein: CASSLADRASHEQFF. Here the CDR3 DNA reads TGTGCCAGCAGCTTAGCGGACAGGGCCTCACATGAGCAGTTCTTC.

A few counts support this clonotype. The V and J genes are TRBV5-4 and TRBJ1-1; D is perhaps TRBD1 (6 bases). V gave up 5 bases and J gave up 7 bases, with 15 bases separating them. The CDR3 has 13 amino acids. Germline V lookup: CDR1 SGHNT, CDR2 YYREEE (reference sequence). The CDR3 sequence: CASSAGQYYEAFF. DNA for the CDR3: TGTGCCAGCAGTGCCGGACAGTACTATGAAGCTTTCTTT.

This clonotype came up many times. The CDR3 DNA sequence: TGTGCCTGGAGACAGGGGGCAACAACTAATGAAAAACTGTTTTTT. It yields the protein CAWRQGATTNEKLFF. The rearrangement uses TRBV30 and TRBJ1-4; the match to TRBD1 covers 9 bases. Trimming at V came to 3 bases and at J to 0 bases, leaving 2 bases not matched to a gene. The CDR3 is 15 amino acids. Germline CDR1 is GTSNPN and CDR2 is SVGIG (reference sequence).